This entry features one T cell receptor (beta chain) sequence. Its antigen is currently unknown. This sample is drawn from a study of radiotherapy plus CTLA-4 blockade in lung cancer. Study overall: Across the patients, objective responses occurred in about 19%, and disease control in under 35%. Study outcomes and limitations: Blood-borne expansion of tumor-derived TCR clones followed radiotherapy plus ipilimumab.

This CDR3 has 12 amino acids. Trimming removed 5 bases at V and 6 bases at J, with 11 bases between. The germline gives CDR1 SGHVS, CDR2 FNYEAQ. Patients had chemo-refractory metastatic non-small-cell lung cancer and received focal radiation plus CTLA-4 blockade that used ipilimumab. Only in-frame clones appear in the TCRdb table, and some are missing; sequencing was by immunoSEQ multiplex PCR. This sample has tens of thousands of clones, with around 85% found just once. Sequencing used peripheral blood, obtained from a patient treated with radiotherapy plus ipilimumab. The chain carries TRBV7-6 and TRBJ2-7; D is perhaps TRBD1 (5 bases). This TCR was recovered from a human donor with non-small cell lung cancer who had a partial response to radiotherapy plus ipilimumab. The CDR3 DNA reads as TGTGCCAGCAGCGGACCAGGGTTCGAGCAGTACTTC. The encoded protein is CASSGPGFEQYF.